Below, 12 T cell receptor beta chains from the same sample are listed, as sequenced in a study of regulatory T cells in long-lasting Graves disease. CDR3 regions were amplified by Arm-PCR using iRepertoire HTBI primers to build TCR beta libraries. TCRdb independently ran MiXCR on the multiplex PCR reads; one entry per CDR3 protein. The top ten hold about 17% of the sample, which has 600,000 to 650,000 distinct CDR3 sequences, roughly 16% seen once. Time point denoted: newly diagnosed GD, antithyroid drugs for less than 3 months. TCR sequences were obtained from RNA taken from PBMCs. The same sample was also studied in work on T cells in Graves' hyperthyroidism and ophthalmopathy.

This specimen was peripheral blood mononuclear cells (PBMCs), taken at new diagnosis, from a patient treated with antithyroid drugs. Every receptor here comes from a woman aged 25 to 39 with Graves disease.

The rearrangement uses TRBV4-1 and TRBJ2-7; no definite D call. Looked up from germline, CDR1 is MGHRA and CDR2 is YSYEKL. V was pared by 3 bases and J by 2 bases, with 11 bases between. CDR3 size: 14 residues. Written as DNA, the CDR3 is TGCGCCAGCAGCCAGACGCCCGGGCCCTACGAGCAGTACTTC. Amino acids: CASSQTPGPYEQYF.

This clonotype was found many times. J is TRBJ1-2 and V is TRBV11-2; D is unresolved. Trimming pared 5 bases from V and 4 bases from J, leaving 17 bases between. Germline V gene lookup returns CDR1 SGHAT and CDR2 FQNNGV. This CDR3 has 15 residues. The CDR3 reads CASSAISTATYGYTF. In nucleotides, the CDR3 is TGTGCCAGCAGCGCGATATCGACGGCAACCTATGGCTACACCTTC.

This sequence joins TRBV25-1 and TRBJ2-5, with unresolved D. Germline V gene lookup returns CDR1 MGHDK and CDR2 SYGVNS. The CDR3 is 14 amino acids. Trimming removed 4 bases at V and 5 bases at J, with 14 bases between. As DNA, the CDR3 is TGTGCCAGCAGTGTGACGGCCGTCTGGGAGACCCAGTACTTC. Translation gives CASSVTAVWETQYF.

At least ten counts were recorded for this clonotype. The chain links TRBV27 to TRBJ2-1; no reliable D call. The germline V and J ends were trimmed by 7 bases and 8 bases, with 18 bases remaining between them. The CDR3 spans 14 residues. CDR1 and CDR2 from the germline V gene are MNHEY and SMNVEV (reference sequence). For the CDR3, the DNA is TGTGCCAGCAAGGGTCGATCAGGCGGATATGAGCAGTTCTTC. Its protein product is CASKGRSGGYEQFF.

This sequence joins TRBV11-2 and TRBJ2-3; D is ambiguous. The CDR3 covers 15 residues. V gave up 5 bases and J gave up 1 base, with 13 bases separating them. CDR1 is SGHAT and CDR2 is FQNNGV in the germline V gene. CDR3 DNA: TGTGCCAGCAGCACTCATGGCCTCGGCACAGATACGCAGTATTTT. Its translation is CASSTHGLGTDTQYF. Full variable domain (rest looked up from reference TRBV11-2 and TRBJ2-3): EAGVAQSPRYKIIEKRQSVAFWCNPISGHATLYWYQQILGQGPKLLIQFQNNGVVDDSQLPKDRFSAERLKGVDSTLKIQPAKLEDSAVYLCASSTHGLGTDTQYFGPGTRLTVL.

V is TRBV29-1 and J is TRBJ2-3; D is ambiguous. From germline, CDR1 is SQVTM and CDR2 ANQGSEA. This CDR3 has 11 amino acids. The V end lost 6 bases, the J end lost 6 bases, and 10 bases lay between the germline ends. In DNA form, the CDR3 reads TGCAGCGTACAAAAAGGGGATACGCAGTATTTT. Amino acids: CSVQKGDTQYF.

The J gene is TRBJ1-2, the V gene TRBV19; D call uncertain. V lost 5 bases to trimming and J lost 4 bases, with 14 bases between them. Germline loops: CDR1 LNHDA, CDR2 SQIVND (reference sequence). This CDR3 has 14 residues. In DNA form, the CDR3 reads TGTGCCAGTAGTTACGGGAACTCAGTCTATGGCTACACCTTC. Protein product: CASSYGNSVYGYTF. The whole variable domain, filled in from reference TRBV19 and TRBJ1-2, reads DGGITQSPKYLFRKEGQNVTLSCEQNLNHDAMYWYRQDPGQGLRLIYYSQIVNDFQKGDIAEGYSVSREKKESFPLTVTSAQKNPTAFYLCASSYGNSVYGYTFGSGTRLTVV.

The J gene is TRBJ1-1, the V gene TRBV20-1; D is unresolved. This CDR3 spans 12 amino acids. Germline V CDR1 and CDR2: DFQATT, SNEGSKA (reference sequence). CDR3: CSGAGSDTEAFF. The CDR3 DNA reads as TGCAGCGGAGCGGGATCGGACACTGAAGCTTTCTTT.

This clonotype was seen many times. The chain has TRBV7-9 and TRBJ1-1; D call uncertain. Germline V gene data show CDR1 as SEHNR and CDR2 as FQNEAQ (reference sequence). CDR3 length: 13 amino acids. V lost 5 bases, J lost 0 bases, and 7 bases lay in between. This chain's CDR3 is CASSQRVNTEAFF. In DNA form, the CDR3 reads TGTGCCAGCAGCCAAAGGGTGAACACTGAAGCTTTCTTT.

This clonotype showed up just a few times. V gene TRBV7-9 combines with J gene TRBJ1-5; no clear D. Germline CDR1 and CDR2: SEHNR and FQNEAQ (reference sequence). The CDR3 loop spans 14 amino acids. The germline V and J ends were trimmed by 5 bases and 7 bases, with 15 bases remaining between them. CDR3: CASSPRAGDQPQHF. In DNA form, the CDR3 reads TGTGCCAGCAGCCCCCGGGCGGGTGACCAGCCCCAGCATTTT.

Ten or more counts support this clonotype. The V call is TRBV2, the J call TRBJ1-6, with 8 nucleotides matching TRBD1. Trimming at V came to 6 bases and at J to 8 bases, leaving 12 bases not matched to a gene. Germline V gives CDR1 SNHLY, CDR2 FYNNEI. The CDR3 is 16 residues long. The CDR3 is CASRGSRQGSHSPLHF. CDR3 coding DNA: TGTGCCAGCAGGGGATCCAGACAGGGGAGTCATTCACCCCTCCACTTT.

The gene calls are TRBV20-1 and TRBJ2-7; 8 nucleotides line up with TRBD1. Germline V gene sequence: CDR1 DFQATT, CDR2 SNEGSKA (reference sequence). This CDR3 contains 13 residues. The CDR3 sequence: CTGFGQGSYEQYF. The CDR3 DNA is TGCACCGGATTTGGACAGGGCTCCTACGAGCAGTACTTC.